Presented here are 2 T cell receptor beta chains from one specimen sequenced in a study of Graves' ophthalmopathy and Graves' hyperthyroidism. Beta-chain TCR CDR3 regions were amplified from RNA transcripts. Amplification began with first-round RT-PCR using HTBI primers, then second-round multiplex PCR was performed. TCRdb ran MiXCR on the multiplex PCR reads and lists one entry per CDR3 protein. This sample has approximately 160,000 distinct CDR3 sequences; 39% occur once, and the top ten carry about 8.2%. Sequences were obtained from peripheral blood. Receptors originate from a man aged 25 to 40 with Graves' ophthalmopathy.

This clonotype has ten or more counts. The chain carries TRBV28 and TRBJ2-7; weak D call: TRBD1 (7 bases). The germline V gene has CDR1 MDHEN and CDR2 SYDVKM. This CDR3 has 15 amino acids. V lost 7 bases and J lost 3, with 19 bases in between. The CDR3 reads CASKGTAGQNYEQYF. The CDR3 DNA follows: TGTGCCAGCAAGGGAACTGCGGGACAGAACTACGAGCAGTACTTC.

This clonotype was observed many times. The rearrangement joins TRBV14 to TRBJ1-2; maybe TRBD1 (6 bases). V was pared by 1 base and J by 4 bases, with 7 bases between. Germline CDR1 and CDR2: SGHDN and FVKESK. The CDR3 is 13 residues long. The CDR3 coding sequence is TGTGCCAGCAGCCAAGTGGGGGCCTATGGCTACACCTTC. Translating gives CASSQVGAYGYTF. The variable domain in full, completed from reference TRBV14 and TRBJ1-2, reads EAGVTQFPSHSVIEKGQTVTLRCDPISGHDNLYWYRRVMGKEIKFLLHFVKESKQDESGMPNNRFLAERTGGTYSTLKVQPAELEDSGVYFCASSQVGAYGYTFGSGTRLTVV.